This T cell receptor beta chain was identified during a study of T-cell reconstitution after alpha-beta-depleted transplantation in children. Study-wide results and caveats: It was newly produced T cells that mostly accounted for T-cell counts and diversity one year after transplant. Reportedly, only several hundred clones from non-depleted graft cells drove alpha-beta T-cell counts at about two months. For some patients, TCRbeta diversity was high at day 60 because of recipient T cells and thymic progenitors that survived.

There are a few counts of this clonotype. Its cognate antigen is unknown. The J segment lost 2 bases and the V segment lost 0 bases, leaving 2 bases of the junction unmatched. CDR1 LGHNA and CDR2 YNFKEQ come from the germline V gene. The CDR3 extends over 16 amino acids. Unique molecular identifiers were used to barcode this TCRbeta library. One entry per CDR3 protein results from TCRdb running MiXCR on the PCR reads. The sample includes tens of thousands of distinct CDR3 sequences, less than 20% seen only once; the top ten take approximately 55%. J is TRBJ2-7 and V is TRBV4-2, with 12 bases aligning to TRBD2. This TCR derives from a male patient under 10 years old who had a stem cell transplant for acute lymphoblastic leukemia, so the T cells may come from the graft donor. The material was PBMCs, mostly from graft donor cells, obtained 360 days after TCRalphabeta/CD19-depleted stem cell transplant. The CDR3 DNA is TGTGCCAGCAGCCAAGATTCTAGCGGGAGGGCCTACGAGCAGTACTTC. It specifies CASSQDSSGRAYEQYF.